This TCR beta chain is from a study of OX40 agonist ivuxolimab in advanced cancers. Study overall: Treatment received earlier with anti-PD-1, anti-PD-L1 or anti-CTLA-4 agents was allowed, and more than 30% had some.

Clones were sequenced by immunoSEQ multiplex PCR, and TCRdb holds only the in-frame ones, with some missing. The table has about 80,000 clones, over 80% seen once; the top ten hold about 8.6%. This CDR3 spans 12 amino acids. Germline CDR1 is SGHDT and CDR2 is YYEEEE. V lost 4 bases and J 1 base, leaving 6 bases between the germline ends. Drawing of blood for sampling happened at baseline, at cycle 4 day 1, and at cycle 7 day 1. Study-level points and caveats: Which antigen the expanded peripheral T cells recognized is unknown. Clonal expansion from baseline to week 6 occurred in both CD4+ and CD8+ T cells.

With regard to this clone: Its antigen is not identified.

This sequence originates from an adult with an advanced solid tumor such as melanoma, head and neck, liver or kidney cancer. The chain joins TRBV5-6 to TRBJ2-7; no definite D call. Sample: CD4+ or CD8+ T cells sorted from blood, taken in a trial of the OX40 agonist ivuxolimab. Here the CDR3 reads CASSHVSYEQYF. CDR3 sequence (DNA): TGTGCCAGCAGCCACGTTTCCTACGAGCAGTACTTC. The full variable domain, in which reference TRBV5-6 and TRBJ2-7 provide the parts outside the CDR3, is DAGVTQSPTHLIKTRGQQVTLRCSPKSGHDTVSWYQQALGQGPQFIFQYYEEEERQRGNFPDRFSGHQFPNYSSELNVNALLLGDSALYLCASSHVSYEQYFGPGTRLTVT.